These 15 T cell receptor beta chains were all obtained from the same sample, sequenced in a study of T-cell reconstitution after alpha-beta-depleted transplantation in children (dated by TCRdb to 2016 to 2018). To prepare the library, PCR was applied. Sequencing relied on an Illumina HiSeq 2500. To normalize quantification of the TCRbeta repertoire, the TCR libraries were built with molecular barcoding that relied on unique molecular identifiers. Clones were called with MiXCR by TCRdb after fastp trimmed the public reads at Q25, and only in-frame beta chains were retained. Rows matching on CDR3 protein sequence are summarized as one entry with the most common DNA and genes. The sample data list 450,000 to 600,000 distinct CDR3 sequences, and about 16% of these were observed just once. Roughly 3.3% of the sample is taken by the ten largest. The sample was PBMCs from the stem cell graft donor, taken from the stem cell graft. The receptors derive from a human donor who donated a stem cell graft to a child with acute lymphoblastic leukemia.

CDR3 in DNA: TGTGCCAGCAGCGCAGGGAGCGGAGGTGAGCAGTTCTTC. Protein: CASSAGSGGEQFF. The chain uses TRBV3-1 and TRBJ2-1; D is perhaps TRBD1 or TRBD2 (5 bases each). The CDR3 runs to 13 residues. V lost 5 bases, J lost 9 bases, and 14 bases lay in between. Germline lookup yields CDR1 LGHDT and CDR2 YNNKEL (reference sequence).

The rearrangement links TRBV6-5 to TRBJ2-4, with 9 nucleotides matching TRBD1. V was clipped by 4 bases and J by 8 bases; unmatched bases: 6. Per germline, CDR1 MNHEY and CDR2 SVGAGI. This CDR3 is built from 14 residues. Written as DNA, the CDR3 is TGTGCCAGCAGTTCACAGGGGGCGCGGGACATTCAGTACTTC. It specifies CASSSQGARDIQYF.

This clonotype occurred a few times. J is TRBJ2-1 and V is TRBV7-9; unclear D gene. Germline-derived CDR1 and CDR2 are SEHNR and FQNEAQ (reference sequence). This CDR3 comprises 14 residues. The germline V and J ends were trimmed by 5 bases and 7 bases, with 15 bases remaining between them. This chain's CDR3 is CASSRPTAPNEQFF. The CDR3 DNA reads TGTGCCAGCAGCCGACCGACTGCGCCAAATGAGCAGTTCTTC.

As DNA, the CDR3 is TGTGCCAGCAGCTTCGGGGGCAGCAACACTGAAGCTTTCTTT. This gives the protein CASSFGGSNTEAFF. The chain is built from TRBV5-4 and TRBJ1-1, with D maybe TRBD1 (6 bases). The V gene lost 2 bases and the J gene lost 2 bases, with 10 bases spanning the gap. The germline gives CDR1 SGHNT, CDR2 YYREEE (reference sequence). The CDR3 is 14 residues long.

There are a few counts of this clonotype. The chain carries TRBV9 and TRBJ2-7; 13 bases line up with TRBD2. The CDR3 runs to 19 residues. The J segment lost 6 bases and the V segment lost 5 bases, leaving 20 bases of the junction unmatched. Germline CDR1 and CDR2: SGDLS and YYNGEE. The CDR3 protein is CASSDLSTGLAGITGEQYF. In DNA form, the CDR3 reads TGTGCCAGCAGTGATCTAAGTACGGGACTAGCGGGGATCACCGGCGAGCAGTACTTC.

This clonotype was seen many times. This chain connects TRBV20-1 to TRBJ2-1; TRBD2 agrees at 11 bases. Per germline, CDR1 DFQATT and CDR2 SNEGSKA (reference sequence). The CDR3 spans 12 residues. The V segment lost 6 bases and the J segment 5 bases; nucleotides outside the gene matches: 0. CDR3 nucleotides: TGCAGTGCGGGACTAGCGGACAATGAGCAGTTCTTC. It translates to CSAGLADNEQFF.

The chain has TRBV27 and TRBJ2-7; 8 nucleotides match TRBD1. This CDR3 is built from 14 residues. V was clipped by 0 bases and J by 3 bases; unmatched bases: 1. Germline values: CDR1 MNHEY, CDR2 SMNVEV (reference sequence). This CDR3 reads CASSLSGQVYEQYF. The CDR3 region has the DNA TGTGCCAGCAGTTTATCGGGACAGGTCTACGAGCAGTACTTC.

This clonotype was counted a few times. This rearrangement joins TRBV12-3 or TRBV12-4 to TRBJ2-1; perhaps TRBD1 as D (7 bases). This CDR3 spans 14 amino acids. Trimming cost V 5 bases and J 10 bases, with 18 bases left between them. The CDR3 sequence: CASSRAGRGDEQFF. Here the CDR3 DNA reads TGTGCCAGCAGTCGGGCGGGCAGGGGGGACGAGCAGTTCTTC.

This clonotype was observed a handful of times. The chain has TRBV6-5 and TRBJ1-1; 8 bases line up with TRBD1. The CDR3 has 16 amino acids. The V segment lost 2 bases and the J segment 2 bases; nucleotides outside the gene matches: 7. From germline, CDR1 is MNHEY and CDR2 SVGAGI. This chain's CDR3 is CASSYNPDRDNTEAFF. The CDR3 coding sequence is TGTGCCAGCAGTTACAACCCGGACAGGGACAACACTGAAGCTTTCTTT.

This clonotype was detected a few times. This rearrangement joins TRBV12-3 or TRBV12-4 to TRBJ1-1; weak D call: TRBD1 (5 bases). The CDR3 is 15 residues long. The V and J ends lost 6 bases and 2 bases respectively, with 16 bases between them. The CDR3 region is CASRHSQGDNTEAFF. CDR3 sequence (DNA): TGTGCCAGCAGGCATAGTCAGGGCGATAACACTGAAGCTTTCTTT.

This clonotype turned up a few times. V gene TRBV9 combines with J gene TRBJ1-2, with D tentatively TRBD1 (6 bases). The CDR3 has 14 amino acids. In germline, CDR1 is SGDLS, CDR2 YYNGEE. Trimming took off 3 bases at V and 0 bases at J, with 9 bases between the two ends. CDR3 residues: CASSAGTTNYGYTF. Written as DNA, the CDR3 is TGTGCCAGCAGCGCAGGGACAACTAACTATGGCTACACCTTC.

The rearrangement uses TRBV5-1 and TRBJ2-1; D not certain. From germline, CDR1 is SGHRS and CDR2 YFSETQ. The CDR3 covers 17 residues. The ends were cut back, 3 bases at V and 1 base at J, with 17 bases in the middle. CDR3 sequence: CASSWELSSISYNEQFF. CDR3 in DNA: TGCGCCAGCAGCTGGGAACTCTCTTCAATATCCTACAATGAGCAGTTCTTC.

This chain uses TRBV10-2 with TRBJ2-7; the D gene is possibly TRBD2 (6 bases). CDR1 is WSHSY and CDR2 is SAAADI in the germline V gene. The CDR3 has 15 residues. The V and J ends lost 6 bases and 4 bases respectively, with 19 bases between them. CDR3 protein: CASSVSGGVYYEQYF. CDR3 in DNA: TGCGCCAGCAGCGTTAGCGGTGGGGTGTATTACGAGCAGTACTTC.

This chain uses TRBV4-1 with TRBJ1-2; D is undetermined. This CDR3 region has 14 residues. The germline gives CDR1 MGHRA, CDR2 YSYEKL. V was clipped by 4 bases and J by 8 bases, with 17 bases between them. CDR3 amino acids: CASSPRDLLPGYTF. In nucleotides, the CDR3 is TGCGCCAGCAGCCCGAGAGACCTTCTCCCAGGCTACACCTTC.

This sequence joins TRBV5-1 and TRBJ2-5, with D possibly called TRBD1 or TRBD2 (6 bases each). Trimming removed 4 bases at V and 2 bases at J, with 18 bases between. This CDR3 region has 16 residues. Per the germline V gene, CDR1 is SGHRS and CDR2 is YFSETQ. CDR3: CASSPRWRGNQETQYF. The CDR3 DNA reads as TGCGCCAGCAGCCCCCGATGGAGGGGGAATCAAGAGACCCAGTACTTC.